This T cell receptor beta chain was found in a study of beta chain features in type 1 diabetes. Study-level results: Cells with high TCR expression could be over-represented when cDNA is sequenced. Type 1 diabetes patients had moderately but significantly shorter TCRB CDR3s in all four CD4+ subsets.

Sorting with CD45RO/CCR7/CD25/CD127/CD95/CD27 yielded naive, central memory, regulatory and stem-like memory CD4+ cells. Of the isolated RNA, all was reverse transcribed, and so the sequenced material was expressed TCRB transcripts. Clones were sequenced by immunoSEQ multiplex PCR, and TCRdb holds only the in-frame ones, with some missing. This repertoire shows more than 300,000 clones, roughly 13% found once; its top ten account for approximately 0.01%. The CDR3 extends over 14 amino acids. The germline V gene encodes CDR1 MDHEN and CDR2 SYDVKM. The V and J ends lost 7 bases and 5 bases respectively, with 17 bases between them. This clone was seen only a few times. Its antigen remains unknown.

J is TRBJ2-5 and V is TRBV28; D perhaps matches TRBD1 (6 bases). The sample comprised naive CD4+ T cells from blood. The sequence derives from a young woman with type 1 diabetes. CDR3 in DNA: TGTGCCAGCACCCGGCAGGGGAAAGGGGAGACCCAGTACTTC. This encodes CASTRQGKGETQYF.